This T cell receptor beta chain derives from a study of blood T cell repertoires in COVID-19. Study-level information: Samples taken during acute and convalescent COVID-19 were collected in the United States, Italy and Spain. T cells, B-cell-depleted T cells, or PBMCs provided the cDNA or gDNA that served as material.

This clone appeared a single time. As handled by the study authors: Amplification from reference gene primers served as the basis for estimated nucleated cell counts. Libraries were prepared by immunoSEQ multiplex PCR; TCRdb keeps only in-frame clonotypes and omits some of them. V, J and clone size are those of that table, while D and trimming were read from the DNA. The profile shows approximately 94,000 clones, approximately 90% of them singletons. Germline V gives CDR1 MNHEY, CDR2 SVGAGI. With V trimmed by 4 bases and J by 3 bases, 4 bases remained unmatched. The CDR3 consists of 15 residues. Source material: peripheral blood. This sequence originates from a woman between 45 and 65 years old in a cohort sampled during active COVID-19. This chain connects TRBV6-5 to TRBJ1-5; 9 bases match TRBD1. As DNA, the CDR3 is TGTGCCAGCAGTTCACAGGGGGCGATCAATCAGCCCCAGCATTTT. Its protein product is CASSSQGAINQPQHF.